This TCR beta chain was recorded in a study of shared clonotypes between healthy human individuals. Produced via immunoSEQ multiplex PCR; TCRdb's table is partial and in-frame only. This table has about 980,000 clones, 76% appearing once. Per the germline V gene, CDR1 is LGHNA and CDR2 is YSLEER. Unmatched junction bases numbered 9, after V lost 3 bases and J lost 4 bases. CDR3 size: 18 residues. The TCR was taken from a man between 18 and 29 years old in good health. The chain is built from TRBV4-3 and TRBJ2-6; 10 bases fit TRBD1. The sequenced sample consisted of memory CD4+ T cells sorted from blood. Specified subset: CD45RA-negative fraction. The chain's CDR3 is CASSHLGTGADGANVLTF. The CDR3 region has the DNA TGCGCCAGCAGCCACCTAGGGACAGGGGCTGACGGGGCCAACGTCCTGACTTTC.